A single sample gave rise to the 28 T cell receptor beta chains below, sequenced in a study of T cells after yellow fever vaccination. TCRdb ran MiXCR on the 5' RACE reads and lists one entry per CDR3 protein. The data show about 630,000 distinct CDR3 sequences, 12% seen once. This specimen was PBMCs, taken on the day of the yellow fever booster vaccination. These receptors originate from a man aged 25 to 45 who received the YFV17D yellow fever vaccine.

The rearrangement uses TRBV5-1 and TRBJ2-7; 11 positions match TRBD2. The CDR3 consists of 17 residues. From germline, CDR1 is SGHRS and CDR2 YFSETQ. V gave up 0 bases and J gave up 1 base; unmatched junction bases: 6. CDR3 in amino acids: CASSLGVGTSGSYEQYF. In DNA form, the CDR3 reads TGCGCCAGCAGCTTGGGAGTGGGGACTAGCGGTTCCTACGAGCAGTACTTC.

The chain joins TRBV5-8 to TRBJ2-1; maybe TRBD1 (6 bases). V was shortened by 4 bases and J by 5 bases, with 16 bases between the two germline ends. This CDR3 contains 15 residues. The V gene's germline CDR1 is SGHTS and CDR2 YDEGEE. CDR3 sequence reads: CASSHRDIPNNEQFF. The CDR3 nucleotides read TGTGCCAGCAGCCACCGGGACATCCCTAACAATGAGCAGTTCTTC. Combining the CDR3 with reference TRBV5-8 and TRBJ2-1 gives the whole variable domain EAGVTQSPTHLIKTRGQQATLRCSPISGHTSVYWYQQALGLGLQFLLWYDEGEERNRGNFPPRFSGRQFPNYSSELNVNALELEDSALYLCASSHRDIPNNEQFFGPGTRLTVL.

Only a few counts were recorded for this clonotype. The V call is TRBV27, the J call TRBJ2-4; the D is unclear. The germline CDR1 and CDR2 sequences are MNHEY and SMNVEV (reference sequence). This CDR3 region has 13 residues. V lost 6 bases to trimming and J lost 0 bases, with 6 bases between them. CDR3 amino acids: CASSPIAKNIQYF. The DNA of the CDR3 is TGTGCCAGCAGCCCCATAGCCAAAAACATTCAGTACTTC.

This clonotype was recorded a few times. The J gene is TRBJ2-7, the V gene TRBV5-1; 7 bases are a match to TRBD1. The germline gives CDR1 SGHRS, CDR2 YFSETQ. V lost 1 base to trimming and J lost 3 bases; unmatched junction nucleotides: 4. This CDR3 is built from 14 residues. For the CDR3, the DNA is TGCGCCAGCAGCTTGCAGGCAGGGGGCTACGAGCAGTACTTC. This sequence encodes CASSLQAGGYEQYF. Full variable domain (remainder filled in from reference TRBV5-1 and TRBJ2-7): KAGVTQTPRYLIKTRGQQVTLSCSPISGHRSVSWYQQTPGQGLQFLFEYFSETQRNKGNFPGRFSGRQFSNSRSEMNVSTLELGDSALYLCASSLQAGGYEQYFGPGTRLTVT.

This chain connects TRBV11-2 to TRBJ1-2; D is unresolved. From germline, CDR1 is SGHAT and CDR2 FQNNGV. The CDR3 totals 12 residues. V was clipped by 4 bases and J by 8 bases, with 11 bases between them. The CDR3 here is CASSSSRLGYTF. The CDR3 nucleotides are TGTGCCAGCAGCTCGTCCCGGCTGGGCTACACCTTC.

The genes are TRBV7-8 and TRBJ2-7; TRBD2 aligns across 7 bases. The length of the CDR3 is 14 residues. Trimming at V came to 5 bases and at J to 5 bases, leaving 9 bases not matched to a gene. Germline CDR1 is SGHVS and CDR2 is FQNEAQ. The CDR3 DNA reads as TGTGCCAGCAGCCTTCGGACTAGTATGCACGAGCAGTACTTC. As protein: CASSLRTSMHEQYF.

This clonotype was found a few times. The V gene is TRBV7-2, the J gene TRBJ2-5, with 15 bases that match TRBD2. This CDR3 is 16 amino acids long. The germline V gene has CDR1 SGHTA and CDR2 FQGNSA. V lost 5 bases, J lost 5 bases, and 6 bases stayed unmatched. CDR3 amino acids: CASSPGLAGGLETQYF. CDR3 nucleotide sequence: TGTGCCAGCAGCCCCGGACTAGCGGGAGGGCTGGAGACCCAGTACTTC.

This clonotype was picked up one time. V usage is TRBV6-2 or TRBV6-3 and J usage is TRBJ1-5; D is unclear. This CDR3 comprises 13 residues. Germline V gene sequence: CDR1 MNHEY, CDR2 SVGEGT. Trimming left V 3 bases short and J 7 bases short, with 10 bases between. CDR3 DNA sequence: TGTGCCAGCAGTTATCGGAATACCCAGCCCCAGCATTTT. Protein product: CASSYRNTQPQHF.

The rearrangement uses TRBV7-2 and TRBJ2-7; 7 bases are a match to TRBD2. CDR1 and CDR2 (germline): SGHTA, FQGNSA. The CDR3 length is 14 residues. The J segment lost 5 bases and the V segment lost 5 bases, leaving 9 bases of the junction unmatched. The CDR3 loop reads CASSPTAGVNEQYF. DNA for the CDR3: TGTGCCAGCAGCCCCACTGCGGGAGTGAACGAGCAGTACTTC. Full variable domain (rest looked up from reference TRBV7-2 and TRBJ2-7): GAGVSQSPSNKVTEKGKDVELRCDPISGHTALYWYRQSLGQGLEFLIYFQGNSAPDKSGLPSDRFSAERTGGSVSTLTIQRTQQEDSAVYLCASSPTAGVNEQYFGPGTRLTVT.

This clonotype appeared a few times. The chain recombines TRBV20-1 with TRBJ2-6; 7 bases line up with TRBD1. Germline assignment: CDR1 DFQATT and CDR2 SNEGSKA (reference sequence). This CDR3 comprises 14 residues. Trimming took 7 bases from V and 1 from J; bases not matched to a gene: 4. The CDR3 sequence: CSVTRGSGANVLTF. The CDR3 nucleotides are TGCAGTGTAACCAGGGGGTCTGGGGCCAACGTCCTGACTTTC.

This clonotype showed up just a few times. The V call is TRBV29-1, the J call TRBJ2-5, with D perhaps TRBD1 (5 bases). CDR3 length equals 15 residues. The germline CDR1 and CDR2 sequences are SQVTM and ANQGSEA. Trimming removed 4 bases at V and 4 bases at J, with 19 bases between. The CDR3 sequence is CSVGAVPSRGETQYF. The CDR3 nucleotides are TGCAGCGTTGGGGCGGTACCCTCAAGGGGAGAGACCCAGTACTTC.

The chain uses TRBV20-1 and TRBJ2-1, with TRBD2 matching 10 bases. V gave up 2 bases and J gave up 14 bases; unmatched junction bases: 6. Germline-derived CDR1 and CDR2 are DFQATT and SNEGSKA (reference sequence). The length of the CDR3 is 12 residues. The CDR3 nucleotides are TGCAGTGCTAGACCTAGCGGGAGTTTGGAGTTCTTC. Amino acids: CSARPSGSLEFF.

The V and J genes are TRBV7-2 and TRBJ2-7; 12 bases align to TRBD2. CDR3 length equals 15 residues. CDR1 and CDR2 from the germline V gene are SGHTA and FQGNSA. The V gene end was trimmed by 5 bases and the J gene end by 6 bases; junction bases not matched to a gene: 8. The CDR3 region is CASSQGLAGTAEQYF. The CDR3 nucleotides are TGTGCCAGCAGCCAAGGACTAGCGGGGACGGCCGAGCAGTACTTC.

This clonotype was counted many times. The chain carries TRBV5-1 and TRBJ1-2; D is possibly TRBD1 (5 bases). V was clipped by 4 bases and J by 6 bases, with 19 bases between them. In germline, CDR1 is SGHRS, CDR2 YFSETQ. The CDR3 contains 15 residues. The CDR3 is CASSPNLDRRNGYTF. The CDR3, as DNA: TGCGCCAGCAGCCCTAACCTCGACAGACGAAATGGCTACACCTTC.

This clonotype was picked up many times. The V gene is TRBV7-9, the J gene TRBJ2-7; 8 bases match TRBD2. The germline V gene encodes CDR1 SEHNR and CDR2 FQNEAQ (reference sequence). This CDR3 region has 14 residues. Trimming removed 8 bases from V and 3 bases from J; junction bases left unmatched: 9. The CDR3 spells CASARSGRVYEQYF. CDR3 DNA: TGTGCCAGCGCTAGGAGCGGGAGAGTCTACGAGCAGTACTTC.

Only a few counts were recorded for this clonotype. This chain connects TRBV5-5 to TRBJ2-2, with TRBD2 identical over 13 bases. The CDR3 contains 14 residues. Germline lookup yields CDR1 SGHKS and CDR2 YYEKEE (reference sequence). The V gene end was trimmed by 7 bases and the J gene end by 8 bases; junction bases not matched to a gene: 5. The CDR3 sequence: CASRWTSGSGELFF. The CDR3 coding sequence is TGTGCCAGCCGATGGACTAGCGGGAGTGGGGAGCTGTTTTTT.

This clonotype has ten or more counts. V usage is TRBV12-3 or TRBV12-4 and J usage is TRBJ1-2, with D unresolved. Trimming shortened V by 5 bases and J by 0 bases, and 4 bases separated the two germline ends. CDR3 length: 12 residues. The CDR3 DNA is TGTGCCAGCAGTGCAACTAACTATGGCTACACCTTC. It specifies CASSATNYGYTF.

The rearrangement joins TRBV18 to TRBJ2-7; TRBD2 aligns across 7 bases. With 0 bases clipped from V and 3 bases from J, the junction kept 5 bases outside the gene matches. Germline CDR1 is KGHSH and CDR2 is LQKENI. This CDR3 contains 15 residues. The CDR3 DNA sequence: TGTGCCAGCTCACCACCTGGCGGGAGAAGCTACGAGCAGTACTTC. Protein: CASSPPGGRSYEQYF.

This clonotype was found a few times. The chain recombines TRBV6-1 with TRBJ2-7; D ambiguous. Trimming took 7 bases from V and 3 from J, leaving 13 bases between them. CDR1 MNHNS and CDR2 SASEGT come from the germline V gene. This CDR3 is built from 13 residues. The CDR3 loop is CASNTGSHYEQYF. As DNA, the CDR3 is TGTGCCAGCAATACCGGGTCACACTACGAGCAGTACTTC.

The CDR3 nucleotides read TGCAGTGCTTATAGCGGGAGGAGCGAGCAGTACTTC. Translated, it gives CSAYSGRSEQYF. The chain recombines TRBV20-1 with TRBJ2-7; 10 bases line up with TRBD2. V was pared by 5 bases and J by 6 bases, with 4 bases of the junction left unmatched. CDR1 is DFQATT and CDR2 is SNEGSKA in the germline V gene (reference sequence). The CDR3 covers 12 residues.

This clonotype occurred once. The chain is built from TRBV20-1 and TRBJ1-1, with D perhaps matching TRBD1 (6 bases). The CDR3 is 12 residues long. CDR1 is DFQATT and CDR2 is SNEGSKA in the germline V gene (reference sequence). Trimming took off 0 bases at V and 12 bases at J, with 14 bases between the two ends. The chain's CDR3 is CSARDTGREPFF. The CDR3 DNA reads as TGCAGTGCTAGAGACACAGGGCGAGAACCTTTCTTT.

In this sample, this clonotype turned up a few times. This chain uses TRBV20-1 with TRBJ1-4, with D uncertain. The V gene lost 7 bases and the J gene lost 7 bases, with 13 bases spanning the gap. The CDR3 is 12 amino acids. The germline CDR1 and CDR2 sequences are DFQATT and SNEGSKA (reference sequence). The CDR3 coding sequence is TGCAGTGGAGCACGTAATAGTGAAAAACTGTTTTTT. Translated: CSGARNSEKLFF.

This clonotype showed up just a few times. V usage is TRBV7-2 and J usage is TRBJ2-3; 7 positions agree with TRBD1. CDR1 and CDR2 (germline): SGHTA, FQGNSA. This CDR3 region has 15 residues. With 1 base clipped from V and 3 bases from J, the junction kept 4 bases outside the gene matches. CDR3 residues: CASSLVPGQTDTQYF. The CDR3 DNA is TGTGCCAGCAGCTTAGTCCCGGGACAGACAGATACGCAGTATTTT.

This clonotype was counted only a few times. The chain recombines TRBV19 with TRBJ1-2; 7 bases are shared with TRBD1. The CDR3 has 15 amino acids. Germline CDR1 is LNHDA and CDR2 is SQIVND (reference sequence). V was pared by 5 bases and J by 4 bases, with 10 bases of the junction left unmatched. The CDR3 DNA sequence: TGTGCCAGTAGTCCCCTACAGGGGAGGATCTATGGCTACACCTTC. As protein: CASSPLQGRIYGYTF.

The chain couples TRBV24-1 to TRBJ2-1; no firm D call. The CDR3 length is 14 residues. Germline-derived CDR1 and CDR2 are KGHDR and SFDVKD. V lost 3 bases and J 9 bases, leaving 14 bases between the germline ends. CDR3 protein: CATSDANVSSEQFF. As DNA, the CDR3 is TGTGCCACCAGTGATGCGAATGTCTCGAGTGAGCAGTTCTTC.

V usage is TRBV23-1 and J usage is TRBJ2-7; the D gene is possibly TRBD2 (5 bases). TRBV23-1 is marked as an open reading frame, function uncertain. V was pared by 6 bases and J by 3 bases, with 12 bases between. The CDR3 runs to 13 residues. Here the CDR3 reads CASSLGSFYEQYF. For the CDR3, the DNA is TGCGCCAGCAGCCTTGGGAGCTTCTACGAGCAGTACTTC.

This clonotype has ten or more counts. The CDR3 loop is CSAPISGSTDTQYF. The CDR3 DNA is TGCAGTGCGCCTATCAGCGGGAGCACAGATACGCAGTATTTT. V gene TRBV20-1 combines with J gene TRBJ2-3; D possibly corresponds to TRBD2 (6 bases). The CDR3 loop spans 14 amino acids. V lost 6 bases, J lost 0 bases, and 13 bases lay in between. Germline CDR1 and CDR2: DFQATT and SNEGSKA (reference sequence).

The rearrangement joins TRBV19 to TRBJ2-7, with 14 bases fitting TRBD2. In germline, CDR1 is LNHDA, CDR2 SQIVND (reference sequence). The CDR3 length is 17 residues. The junction had 11 bases not matched to a gene; V was cut back by 5 bases and J by 5 bases. Written as DNA, the CDR3 is TGTGCCAGTAGTGGGAGAGGACTAGCGGGAGGTCGGGACGAGCAGTACTTC. It translates to CASSGRGLAGGRDEQYF.